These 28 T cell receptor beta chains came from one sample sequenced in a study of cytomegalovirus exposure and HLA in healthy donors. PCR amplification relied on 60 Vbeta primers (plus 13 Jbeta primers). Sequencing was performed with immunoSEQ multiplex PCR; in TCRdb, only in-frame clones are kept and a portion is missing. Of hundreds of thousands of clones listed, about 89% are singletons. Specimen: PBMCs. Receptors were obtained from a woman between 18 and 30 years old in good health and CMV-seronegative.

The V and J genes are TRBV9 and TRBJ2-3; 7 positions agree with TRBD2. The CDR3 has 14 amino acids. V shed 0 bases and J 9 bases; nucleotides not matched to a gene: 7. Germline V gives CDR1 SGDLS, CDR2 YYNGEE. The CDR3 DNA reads TGTGCCAGCAGCGTAGGCTCTAGCGGACCAACGCAGTATTTT. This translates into CASSVGSSGPTQYF.

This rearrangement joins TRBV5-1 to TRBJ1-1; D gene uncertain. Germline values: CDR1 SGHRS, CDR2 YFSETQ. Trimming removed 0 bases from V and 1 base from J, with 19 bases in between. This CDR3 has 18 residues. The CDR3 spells CASSLAGVTKIGNTEAFF. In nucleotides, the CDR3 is TGCGCCAGCAGCTTGGCCGGGGTGACAAAAATAGGGAACACTGAAGCTTTCTTT.

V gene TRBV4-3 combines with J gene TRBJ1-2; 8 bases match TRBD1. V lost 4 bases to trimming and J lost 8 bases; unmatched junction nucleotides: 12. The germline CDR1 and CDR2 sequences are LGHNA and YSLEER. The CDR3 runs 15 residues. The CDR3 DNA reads TGCGCCAGCAGCCCAACCCCGGACAGGGAAGAGGGCTACACCTTC. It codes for CASSPTPDREEGYTF.

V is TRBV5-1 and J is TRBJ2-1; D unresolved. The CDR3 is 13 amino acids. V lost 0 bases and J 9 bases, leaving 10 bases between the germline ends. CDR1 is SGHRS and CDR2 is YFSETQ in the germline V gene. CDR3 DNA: TGCGCCAGCAGCTTGGGGGCTTTTAGTGAGCAGTTCTTC. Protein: CASSLGAFSEQFF.

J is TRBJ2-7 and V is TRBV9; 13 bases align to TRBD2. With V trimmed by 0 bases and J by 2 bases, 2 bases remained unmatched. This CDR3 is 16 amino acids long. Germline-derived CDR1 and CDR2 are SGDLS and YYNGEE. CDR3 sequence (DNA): TGTGCCAGCAGCGTAGGGGGGACTAGCGGGGCCTACGAGCAGTACTTC. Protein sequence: CASSVGGTSGAYEQYF.

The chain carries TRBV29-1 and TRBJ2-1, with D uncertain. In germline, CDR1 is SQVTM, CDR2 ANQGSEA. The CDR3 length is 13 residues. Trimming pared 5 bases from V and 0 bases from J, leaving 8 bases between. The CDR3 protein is CSVTQISYNEQFF. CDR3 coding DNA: TGCAGCGTTACCCAGATCTCCTACAATGAGCAGTTCTTC.

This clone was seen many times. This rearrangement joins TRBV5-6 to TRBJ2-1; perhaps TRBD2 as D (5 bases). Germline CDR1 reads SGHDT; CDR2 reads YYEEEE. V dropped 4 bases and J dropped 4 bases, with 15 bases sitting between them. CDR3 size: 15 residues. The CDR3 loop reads CASSPGVYDYNEQFF. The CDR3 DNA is TGTGCCAGCAGCCCCGGGGTATACGATTACAATGAGCAGTTCTTC.

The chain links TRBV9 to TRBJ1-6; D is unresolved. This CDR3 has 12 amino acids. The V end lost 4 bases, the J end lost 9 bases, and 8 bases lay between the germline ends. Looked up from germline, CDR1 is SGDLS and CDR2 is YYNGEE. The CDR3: CASSLAGSPLHF. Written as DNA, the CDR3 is TGTGCCAGCAGCTTGGCGGGTTCACCCCTCCACTTT.

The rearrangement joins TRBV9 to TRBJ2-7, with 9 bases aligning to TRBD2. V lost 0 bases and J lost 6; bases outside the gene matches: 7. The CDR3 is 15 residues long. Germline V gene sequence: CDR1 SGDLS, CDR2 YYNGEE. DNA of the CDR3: TGTGCCAGCAGCGTAGGTAGAGCGGGGGGAAGCGAGCAGTACTTC. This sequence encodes CASSVGRAGGSEQYF.

The CDR3 DNA reads as TGTGCCAGCATGATGGGACACAGCTCCTACGAGCAGTACTTC. Its protein is CASMMGHSSYEQYF. The chain joins TRBV2 to TRBJ2-7; tentative D call: TRBD1 (6 bases). There are 14 residues in the CDR3. Per germline, CDR1 SNHLY and CDR2 FYNNEI. The V end was cut by 7 bases, the J end by 0 bases, with 13 bases between. Full variable domain (missing parts from reference TRBV2 and TRBJ2-7): EPEVTQTPSHQVTQMGQEVILRCVPISNHLYFYWYRQILGQKVEFLVSFYNNEISEKSEIFDDQFSVERPDGSNFTLKIRSTKLEDSAMYFCASMMGHSSYEQYFGPGTRLTVT.

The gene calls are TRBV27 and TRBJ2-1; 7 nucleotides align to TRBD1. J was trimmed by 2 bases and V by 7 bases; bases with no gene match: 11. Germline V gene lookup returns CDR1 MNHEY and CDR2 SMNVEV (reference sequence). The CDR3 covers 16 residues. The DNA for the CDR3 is TGTGCCAGCAAGCGAAACTCGGGACAGCCCTACAATGAGCAGTTCTTC. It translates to CASKRNSGQPYNEQFF.

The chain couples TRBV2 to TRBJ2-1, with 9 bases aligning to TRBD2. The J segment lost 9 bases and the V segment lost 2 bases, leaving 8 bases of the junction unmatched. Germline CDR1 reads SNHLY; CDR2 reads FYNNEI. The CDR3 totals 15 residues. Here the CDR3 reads CASSERAGGPGEQFF. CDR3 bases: TGTGCCAGCAGTGAAAGGGCGGGGGGGCCTGGTGAGCAGTTCTTC.

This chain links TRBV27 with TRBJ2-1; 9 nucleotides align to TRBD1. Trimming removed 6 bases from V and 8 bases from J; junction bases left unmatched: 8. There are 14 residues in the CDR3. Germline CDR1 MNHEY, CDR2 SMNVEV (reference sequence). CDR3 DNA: TGTGCCAGCAGCTCCGGGACAGGGTACGATGAGCAGTTCTTC. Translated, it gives CASSSGTGYDEQFF.

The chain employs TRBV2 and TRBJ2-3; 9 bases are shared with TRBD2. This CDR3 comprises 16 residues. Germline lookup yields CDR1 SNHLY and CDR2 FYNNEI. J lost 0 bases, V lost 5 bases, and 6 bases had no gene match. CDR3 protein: CASSSHLAGSTDTQYF. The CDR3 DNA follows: TGTGCCAGCAGTTCCCACCTAGCGGGAAGCACAGATACGCAGTATTTT. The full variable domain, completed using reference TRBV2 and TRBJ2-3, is EPEVTQTPSHQVTQMGQEVILRCVPISNHLYFYWYRQILGQKVEFLVSFYNNEISEKSEIFDDQFSVERPDGSNFTLKIRSTKLEDSAMYFCASSSHLAGSTDTQYFGPGTRLTVL.

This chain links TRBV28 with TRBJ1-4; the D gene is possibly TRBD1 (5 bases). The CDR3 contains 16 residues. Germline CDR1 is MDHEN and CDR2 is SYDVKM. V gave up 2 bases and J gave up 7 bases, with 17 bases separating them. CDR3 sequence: CASSLELVRRGEKLFF. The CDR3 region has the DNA TGTGCCAGCAGTTTAGAACTCGTTAGGAGGGGTGAAAAACTGTTTTTT. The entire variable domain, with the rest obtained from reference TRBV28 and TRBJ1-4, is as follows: DVKVTQSSRYLVKRTGEKVFLECVQDMDHENMFWYRQDPGLGLRLIYFSYDVKMKEKGDIPEGYSVSREKKERFSLILESASTNQTSMYLCASSLELVRRGEKLFFGSGTQLSVL.

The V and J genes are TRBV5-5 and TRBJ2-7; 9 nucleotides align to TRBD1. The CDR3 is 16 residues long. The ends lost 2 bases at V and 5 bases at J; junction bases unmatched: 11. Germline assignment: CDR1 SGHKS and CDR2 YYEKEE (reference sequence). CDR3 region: CASSFATGTGSDEQYF. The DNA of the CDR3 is TGTGCCAGCAGCTTTGCGACCGGGACAGGGAGTGACGAGCAGTACTTC. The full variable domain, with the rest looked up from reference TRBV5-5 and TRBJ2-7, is DAGVTQSPTHLIKTRGQQVTLRCSPISGHKSVSWYQQVLGQGPQFIFQYYEKEERGRGNFPDRFSARQFPNYSSELNVNALLLGDSALYLCASSFATGTGSDEQYFGPGTRLTVT.

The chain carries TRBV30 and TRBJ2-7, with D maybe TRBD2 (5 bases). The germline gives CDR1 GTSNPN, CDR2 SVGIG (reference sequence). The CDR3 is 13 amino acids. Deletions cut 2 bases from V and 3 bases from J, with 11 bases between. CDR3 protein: CAWSYPGIYEQYF. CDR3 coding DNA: TGTGCCTGGAGTTATCCGGGGATCTACGAGCAGTACTTC. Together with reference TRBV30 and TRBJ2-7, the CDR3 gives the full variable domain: SQTIHQWPATLVQPVGSPLSLECTVEGTSNPNLYWYRQAAGRGLQLLFYSVGIGQISSEVPQNLSASRPQDRQFILSSKKLLLSDSGFYLCAWSYPGIYEQYFGPGTRLTVT.

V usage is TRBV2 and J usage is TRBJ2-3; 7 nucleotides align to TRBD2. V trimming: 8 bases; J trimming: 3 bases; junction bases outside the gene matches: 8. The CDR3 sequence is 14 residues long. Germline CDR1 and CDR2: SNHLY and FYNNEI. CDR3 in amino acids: CASHKTSATDTQYF. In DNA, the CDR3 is TGTGCCAGCCACAAAACTAGCGCGACAGATACGCAGTATTTT.

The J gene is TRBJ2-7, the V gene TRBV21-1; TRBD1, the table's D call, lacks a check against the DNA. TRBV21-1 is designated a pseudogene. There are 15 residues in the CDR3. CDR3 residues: CASSKYRDRGYEQYF. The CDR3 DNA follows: TGTGCCAGCAGCAAATACCGGGACAGGGGATACGAGCAGTACTTC.

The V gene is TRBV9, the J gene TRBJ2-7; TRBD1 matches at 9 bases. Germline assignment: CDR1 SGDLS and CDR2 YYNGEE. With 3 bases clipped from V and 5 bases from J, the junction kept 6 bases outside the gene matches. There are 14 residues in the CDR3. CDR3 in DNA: TGTGCCAGCAGCGCGGGACAGGGCACCGACGAGCAGTACTTC. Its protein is CASSAGQGTDEQYF.

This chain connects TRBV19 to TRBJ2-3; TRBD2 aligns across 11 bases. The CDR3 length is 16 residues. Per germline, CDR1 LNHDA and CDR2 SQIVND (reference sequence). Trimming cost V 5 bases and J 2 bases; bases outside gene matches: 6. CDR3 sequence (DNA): TGTGCCAGTAGTGTCACTAGCGGGGGATACACAGATACGCAGTATTTT. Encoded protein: CASSVTSGGYTDTQYF.

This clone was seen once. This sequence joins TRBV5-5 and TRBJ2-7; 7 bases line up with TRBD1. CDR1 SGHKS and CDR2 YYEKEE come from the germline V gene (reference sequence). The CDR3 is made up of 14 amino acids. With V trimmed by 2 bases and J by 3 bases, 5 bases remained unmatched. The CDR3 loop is CASSLRTGFYEQYF. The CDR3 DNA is TGTGCCAGCAGCTTAAGGACAGGATTCTACGAGCAGTACTTC.

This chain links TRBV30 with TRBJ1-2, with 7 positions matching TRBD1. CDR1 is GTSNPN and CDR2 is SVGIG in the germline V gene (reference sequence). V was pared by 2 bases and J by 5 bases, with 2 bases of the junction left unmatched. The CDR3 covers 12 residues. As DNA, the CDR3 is TGTGCCTGGAGTTTGGGACAGTATGGCTACACCTTC. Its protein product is CAWSLGQYGYTF.

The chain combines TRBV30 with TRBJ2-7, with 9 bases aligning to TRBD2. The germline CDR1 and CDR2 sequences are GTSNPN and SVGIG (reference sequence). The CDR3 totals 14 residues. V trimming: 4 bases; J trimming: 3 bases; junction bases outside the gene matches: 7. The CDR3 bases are TGTGCCTGGACCGCGGGAGGGGTACGCTACGAGCAGTACTTC. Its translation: CAWTAGGVRYEQYF.

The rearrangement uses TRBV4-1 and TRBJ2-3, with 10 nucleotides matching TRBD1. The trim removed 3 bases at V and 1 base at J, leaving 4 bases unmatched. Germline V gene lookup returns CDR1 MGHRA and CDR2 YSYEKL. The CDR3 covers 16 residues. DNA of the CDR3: TGCGCCAGCAGCCAGCAAGGGACAGGGGGCACAGATACGCAGTATTTT. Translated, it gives CASSQQGTGGTDTQYF.

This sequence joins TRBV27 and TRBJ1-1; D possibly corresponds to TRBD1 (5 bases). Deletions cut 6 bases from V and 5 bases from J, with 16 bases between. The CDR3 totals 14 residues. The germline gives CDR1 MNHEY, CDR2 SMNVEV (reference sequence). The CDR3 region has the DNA TGTGCCAGCAGCCCATGGGGGGGGAAAACTGAAGCTTTCTTT. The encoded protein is CASSPWGGKTEAFF.

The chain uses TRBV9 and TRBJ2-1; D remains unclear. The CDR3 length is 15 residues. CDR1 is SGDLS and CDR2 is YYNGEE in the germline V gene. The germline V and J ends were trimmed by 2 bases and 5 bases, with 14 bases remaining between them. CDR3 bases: TGTGCCAGCAGCGTCTCCCCCTCTCGGGACAATGAGCAGTTCTTC. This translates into CASSVSPSRDNEQFF.

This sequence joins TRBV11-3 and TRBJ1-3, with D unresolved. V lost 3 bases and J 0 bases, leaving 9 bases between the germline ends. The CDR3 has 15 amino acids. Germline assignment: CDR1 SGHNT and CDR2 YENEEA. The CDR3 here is CASSFGGNSGNTIYF. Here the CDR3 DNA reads TGTGCCAGCAGCTTTGGCGGGAACTCTGGAAACACCATATATTTT.